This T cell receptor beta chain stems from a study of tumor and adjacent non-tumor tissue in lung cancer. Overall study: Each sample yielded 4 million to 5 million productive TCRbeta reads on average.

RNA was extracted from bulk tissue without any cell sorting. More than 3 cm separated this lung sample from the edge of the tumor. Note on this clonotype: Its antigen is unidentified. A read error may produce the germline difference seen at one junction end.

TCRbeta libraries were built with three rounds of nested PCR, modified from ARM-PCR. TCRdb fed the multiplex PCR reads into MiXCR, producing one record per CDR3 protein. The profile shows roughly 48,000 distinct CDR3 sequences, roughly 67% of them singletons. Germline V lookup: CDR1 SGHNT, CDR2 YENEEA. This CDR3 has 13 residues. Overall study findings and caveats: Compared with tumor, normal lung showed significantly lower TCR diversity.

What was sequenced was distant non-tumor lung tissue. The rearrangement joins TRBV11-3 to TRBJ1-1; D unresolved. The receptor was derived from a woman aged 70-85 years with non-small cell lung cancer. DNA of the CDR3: TGTGTCAGCAACTTTTCACACGACACTGAAGTTTTCTTT. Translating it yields CVSNFSHDTEVFF.